The 16 T cell receptor beta chains below come from one sample, sequenced in a study of blood T cell repertoires in COVID-19. Sequencing used immunoSEQ multiplex PCR; TCRdb keeps in-frame clones, though not all of them. The data contain about 110,000 clones, 85% to 90% of them singletons. Sequenced: peripheral blood. The receptors shown here come from a woman in her fifties or sixties with acute or convalescent COVID-19.

V gene TRBV2 combines with J gene TRBJ1-3; D is undetermined. The CDR3 runs 13 residues. Trimming pared 4 bases from V and 7 bases from J, leaving 11 bases between. Germline V gene lookup returns CDR1 SNHLY and CDR2 FYNNEI. The CDR3 nucleotides are TGTGCCAGCAGTGGAGATTCCGGGAACACCATATATTTT. Encoded protein: CASSGDSGNTIYF.

The rearrangement links TRBV6-5 to TRBJ1-2; 9 bases agree with TRBD1. The V gene end was trimmed by 5 bases and the J gene end by 8 bases; junction bases not matched to a gene: 6. This CDR3 spans 13 amino acids. In germline, CDR1 is MNHEY, CDR2 SVGAGI. The CDR3 region has the DNA TGTGCCAGCAGTCCACGGACAGGGGACGGCTACACCTTC. Protein: CASSPRTGDGYTF.

This chain uses TRBV9 with TRBJ2-7; TRBD2 matches 9 bases. CDR1 and CDR2 (germline): SGDLS, YYNGEE. This CDR3 comprises 15 residues. After removal of 5 bases from V and 4 bases from J, the junction contained 10 bases not matched to a gene. The CDR3 nucleotides are TGTGCCAGCAGTTCCATGGAGGGACTAGCTTACGAGCAGTACTTC. Amino acid sequence: CASSSMEGLAYEQYF. Looking up the rest from reference TRBV9 and TRBJ2-7 gives the full variable domain: DSGVTQTPKHLITATGQRVTLRCSPRSGDLSVYWYQQSLDQGLQFLIQYYNGEERAKGNILERFSAQQFPDLHSELNLSSLELGDSALYFCASSSMEGLAYEQYFGPGTRLTVT.

This chain connects TRBV24-1 to TRBJ2-3, with 11 bases fitting TRBD2. This CDR3 comprises 17 residues. Germline trimming cut 4 bases from V and 9 bases from J; bases unmatched to any gene: 14. Germline CDR1 KGHDR, CDR2 SFDVKD. The CDR3 DNA sequence: TGTGCCACCAGTGACCCCAAACTAGCGGGAGTTTTCGACACGCAGTATTTT. Its protein is CATSDPKLAGVFDTQYF.

The V call is TRBV7-2, the J call TRBJ1-5; D might be TRBD1 (6 bases). CDR1 and CDR2 from the germline V gene are SGHTA and FQGNSA. V lost 5 bases and J lost 2, with 16 bases in between. The CDR3 is made up of 16 amino acids. In DNA, the CDR3 is TGTGCCAGCAGCCTTGGGACATTCTTCGGCAATCAGCCCCAGCATTTT. Translated: CASSLGTFFGNQPQHF.

Only a few counts were recorded for this clone. The rearrangement links TRBV15 to TRBJ1-1; D is unclear. Germline-derived CDR1 and CDR2 are LNHNV and YYDKDF (reference sequence). The CDR3 totals 15 residues. Trimming shortened V by 0 bases and J by 4 bases, and 12 bases separated the two germline ends. The CDR3 sequence is CATSREFNVATEAFF. The CDR3, as DNA: TGTGCCACCAGCAGAGAGTTTAATGTAGCCACTGAAGCTTTCTTT.

The J gene is TRBJ1-5, the V gene TRBV28, with D maybe TRBD1 (5 bases). Germline V CDR1 and CDR2: MDHEN, SYDVKM. With 7 bases removed from V and 5 bases from J, the gap between germline ends came to 15 bases. The CDR3 length is 14 residues. CDR3 sequence reads: CASTLLQGDQPQHF. The DNA of the CDR3 is TGTGCCAGCACCCTGCTCCAGGGCGATCAGCCCCAGCATTTT.

A single count supports this clone. The chain combines TRBV4-1 with TRBJ1-5, with TRBD1 as a possible D gene (5 bases). V gave up 0 bases and J gave up 2 bases, with 5 bases separating them. CDR3 size: 14 residues. Germline loops: CDR1 MGHRA, CDR2 YSYEKL. As DNA, the CDR3 is TGCGCCAGCAGCCAAGAAGGGGGCAATCAGCCCCAGCATTTT. The encoded protein is CASSQEGGNQPQHF.

The chain links TRBV7-9 to TRBJ1-5; TRBD1 is a possible D gene (6 bases). This CDR3 has 14 residues. The V gene lost 5 bases and the J gene lost 4 bases, with 12 bases spanning the gap. Germline lookup yields CDR1 SEHNR and CDR2 FQNEAQ (reference sequence). CDR3 nucleotide sequence: TGTGCCAGCAGCCCGGGAACAGGGAATCAGCCCCAGCATTTT. Translation: CASSPGTGNQPQHF.

The chain is built from TRBV12-3 or TRBV12-4 and TRBJ1-5, with D hard to call. CDR3 length equals 13 residues. Trimming took off 6 bases at V and 6 bases at J, with 12 bases between the two ends. The CDR3 DNA follows: TGTGCCAGCAGAGTAGCCGTGGGTCAGCCCCAGCATTTT. It encodes CASRVAVGQPQHF.

The chain joins TRBV28 to TRBJ2-1; 12 nucleotides line up with TRBD2. Germline CDR1 MDHEN, CDR2 SYDVKM. This CDR3 contains 19 residues. V gave up 4 bases and J gave up 0 bases; unmatched junction bases: 10. CDR3 residues: CASSSLGTSGFSSYNEQFF. As DNA, the CDR3 is TGTGCCAGCAGTTCCCTTGGGACTAGCGGGTTTAGCTCCTACAATGAGCAGTTCTTC.

V gene TRBV4-3 combines with J gene TRBJ2-5, with TRBD1 matching over 10 bases. The trim removed 1 base at V and 4 bases at J, leaving 3 bases unmatched. This CDR3 has 15 residues. The germline V gene has CDR1 LGHNA and CDR2 YSLEER. The DNA for the CDR3 is TGCGCCAGCAGCCAAGGGGACAGGGGCAGAGAGACCCAGTACTTC. Protein sequence: CASSQGDRGRETQYF.

This clone has just a few counts. The chain uses TRBV4-2 and TRBJ1-3, with unresolved D. There are 16 residues in the CDR3. The ends were cut back, 1 base at V and 7 bases at J, with 17 bases in the middle. Germline assignment: CDR1 LGHNA and CDR2 YNFKEQ. CDR3 loop: CASSQASPGLSNTIYF. CDR3 DNA sequence: TGTGCCAGCAGCCAAGCCTCCCCCGGGTTGTCGAACACCATATATTTT.

The chain couples TRBV18 to TRBJ2-7; TRBD1 is a possible D gene (5 bases). Germline-derived CDR1 and CDR2 are KGHSH and LQKENI. V shed 5 bases and J shed 5 bases, with 13 bases lying between them. CDR3 length: 13 amino acids. For the CDR3, the DNA is TGTGCCAGCTCAGTGGGGCAGGGCAACGAGCAGTACTTC. Its translation: CASSVGQGNEQYF.

The V call is TRBV27, the J call TRBJ2-1; a possible D gene is TRBD1 (6 bases). Trimming left V 5 bases short and J 5 bases short, with 16 bases between. The CDR3 is 15 residues long. Germline-derived CDR1 and CDR2 are MNHEY and SMNVEV (reference sequence). The CDR3 reads CASSPYRELDNEQFF. In DNA form, the CDR3 reads TGTGCCAGCAGTCCGTACAGGGAACTTGACAATGAGCAGTTCTTC.

The V and J genes are TRBV2 and TRBJ1-6; D gene uncertain. V lost 8 bases to trimming and J lost 6 bases, with 11 bases between them. This CDR3 has 13 residues. CDR1 SNHLY and CDR2 FYNNEI come from the germline V gene. Here the CDR3 DNA reads TGTGCCAGCCGGGAGATGGGTAATTCACCCCTCCACTTT. Translation: CASREMGNSPLHF.